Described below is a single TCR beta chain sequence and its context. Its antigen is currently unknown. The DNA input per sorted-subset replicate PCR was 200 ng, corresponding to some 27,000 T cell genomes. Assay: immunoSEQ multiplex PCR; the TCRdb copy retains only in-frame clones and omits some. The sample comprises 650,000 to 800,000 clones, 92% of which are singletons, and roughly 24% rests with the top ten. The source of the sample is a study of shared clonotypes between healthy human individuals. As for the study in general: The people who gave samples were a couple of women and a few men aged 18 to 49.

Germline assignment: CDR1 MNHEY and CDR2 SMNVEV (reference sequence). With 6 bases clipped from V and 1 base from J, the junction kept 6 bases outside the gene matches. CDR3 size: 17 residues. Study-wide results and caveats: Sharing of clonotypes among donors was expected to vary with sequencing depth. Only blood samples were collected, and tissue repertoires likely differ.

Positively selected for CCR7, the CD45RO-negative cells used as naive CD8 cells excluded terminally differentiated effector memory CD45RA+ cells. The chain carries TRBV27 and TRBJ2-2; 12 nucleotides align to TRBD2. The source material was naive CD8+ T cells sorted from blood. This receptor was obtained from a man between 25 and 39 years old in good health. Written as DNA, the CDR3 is TGTGCCAGCAGCCCACTAGCGGGAGGACAGAACACCGGGGAGCTGTTTTTT. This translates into CASSPLAGGQNTGELFF.